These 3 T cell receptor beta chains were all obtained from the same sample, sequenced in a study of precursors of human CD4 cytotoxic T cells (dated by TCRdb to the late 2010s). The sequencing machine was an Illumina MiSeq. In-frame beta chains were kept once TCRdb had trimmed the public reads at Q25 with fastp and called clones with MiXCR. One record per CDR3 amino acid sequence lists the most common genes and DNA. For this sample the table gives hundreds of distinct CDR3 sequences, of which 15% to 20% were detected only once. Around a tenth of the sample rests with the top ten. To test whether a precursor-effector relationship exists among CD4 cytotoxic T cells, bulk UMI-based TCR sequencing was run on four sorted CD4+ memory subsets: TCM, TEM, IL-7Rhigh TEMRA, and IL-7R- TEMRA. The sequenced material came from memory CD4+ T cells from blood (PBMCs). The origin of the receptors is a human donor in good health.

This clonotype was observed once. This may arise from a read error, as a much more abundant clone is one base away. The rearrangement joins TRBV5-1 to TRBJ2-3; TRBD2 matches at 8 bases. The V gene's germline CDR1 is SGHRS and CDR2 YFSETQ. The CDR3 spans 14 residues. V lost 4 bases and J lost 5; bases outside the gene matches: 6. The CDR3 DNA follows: TGCGCCAGCAGCCCGGGACTAGGCATAGATACGCAGTATTTT. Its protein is CASSPGLGIDTQYF.

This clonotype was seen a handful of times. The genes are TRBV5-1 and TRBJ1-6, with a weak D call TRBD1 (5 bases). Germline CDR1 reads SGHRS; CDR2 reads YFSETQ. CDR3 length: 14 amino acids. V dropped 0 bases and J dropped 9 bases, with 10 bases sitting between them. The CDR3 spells CASSLGDGVSPLHF. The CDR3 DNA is TGCGCCAGCAGCTTGGGGGACGGTGTTTCACCCCTCCACTTT.

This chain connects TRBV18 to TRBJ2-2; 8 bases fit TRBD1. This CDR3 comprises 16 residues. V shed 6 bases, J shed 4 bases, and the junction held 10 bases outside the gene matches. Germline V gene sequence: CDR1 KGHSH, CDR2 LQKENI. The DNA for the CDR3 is TGTGCCAGCTCCGAATGGACAGGGCCCAGCACCGGGGAGCTGTTTTTT. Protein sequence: CASSEWTGPSTGELFF. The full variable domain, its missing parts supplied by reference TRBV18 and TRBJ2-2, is NAGVMQNPRHLVRRRGQEARLRCSPMKGHSHVYWYRQLPEEGLKFMVYLQKENIIDESGMPKERFSAEFPKEGPSILRIQQVVRGDSAAYFCASSEWTGPSTGELFFGEGSRLTVL.